The 2 T cell receptor beta chains below all came from one sample that was sequenced in a study of OX40 agonist ivuxolimab in advanced cancers. The data were produced by immunoSEQ multiplex PCR, yet TCRdb's version contains in-frame clones alone and is incomplete. The table records about 80,000 clones, 75% to 90% of them present only once. The material sequenced was CD4+ or CD8+ T cells sorted from blood, taken in a trial of the OX40 agonist ivuxolimab. The source is an adult with an advanced solid tumor such as melanoma, head and neck, liver or kidney cancer.

This clone has just a few counts. CDR3 region: CAWRGGLNTEAFF. The CDR3 bases are TGTGCCTGGAGGGGGGGTCTGAACACTGAAGCTTTCTTT. The chain has TRBV30 and TRBJ1-1; TRBD1 is a possible D gene (5 bases). CDR1 GTSNPN and CDR2 SVGIG come from the germline V gene (reference sequence). The CDR3 runs 13 residues. V lost 3 bases, J lost 0 bases, and 8 bases lay in between. Combining the CDR3 with reference TRBV30 and TRBJ1-1 gives the whole variable domain SQTIHQWPATLVQPVGSPLSLECTVEGTSNPNLYWYRQAAGRGLQLLFYSVGIGQISSEVPQNLSASRPQDRQFILSSKKLLLSDSGFYLCAWRGGLNTEAFFGQGTRLTVV.

The chain couples TRBV6-5 to TRBJ1-2; D uncertain. V lost 0 bases and J 4 bases, leaving 9 bases between the germline ends. The CDR3 extends over 14 amino acids. Per the germline V gene, CDR1 is MNHEY and CDR2 is SVGAGI. The CDR3 coding sequence is TGTGCCAGCAGTTACTCGGGAGGGCCCTATGGCTACACCTTC. Translated: CASSYSGGPYGYTF.